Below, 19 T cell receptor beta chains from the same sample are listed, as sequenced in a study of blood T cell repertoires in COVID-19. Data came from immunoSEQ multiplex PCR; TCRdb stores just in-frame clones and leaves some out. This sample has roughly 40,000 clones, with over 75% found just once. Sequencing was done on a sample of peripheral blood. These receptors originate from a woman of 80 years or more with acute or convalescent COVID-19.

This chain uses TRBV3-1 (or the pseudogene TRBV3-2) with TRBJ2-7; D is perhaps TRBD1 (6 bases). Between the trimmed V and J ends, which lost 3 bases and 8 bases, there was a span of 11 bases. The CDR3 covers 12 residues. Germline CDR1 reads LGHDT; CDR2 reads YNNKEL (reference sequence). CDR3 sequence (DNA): TGTGCCAGCAGCCAGTACCGGGACAAGCAGTACTTC. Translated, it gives CASSQYRDKQYF.

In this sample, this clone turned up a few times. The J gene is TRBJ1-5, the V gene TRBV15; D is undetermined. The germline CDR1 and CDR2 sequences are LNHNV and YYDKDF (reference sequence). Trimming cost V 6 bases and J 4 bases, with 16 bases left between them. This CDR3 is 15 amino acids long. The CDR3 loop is CATSKFAGENQPQHF. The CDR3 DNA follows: TGTGCCACCAGTAAGTTCGCCGGGGAAAATCAGCCCCAGCATTTT.

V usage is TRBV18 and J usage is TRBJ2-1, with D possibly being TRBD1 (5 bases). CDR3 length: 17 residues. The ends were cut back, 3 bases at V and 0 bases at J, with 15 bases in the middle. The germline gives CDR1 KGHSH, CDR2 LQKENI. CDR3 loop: CASSPPGSRSSYNEQFF. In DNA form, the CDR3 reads TGTGCCAGCTCACCCCCAGGGTCCCGGAGCTCCTACAATGAGCAGTTCTTC.

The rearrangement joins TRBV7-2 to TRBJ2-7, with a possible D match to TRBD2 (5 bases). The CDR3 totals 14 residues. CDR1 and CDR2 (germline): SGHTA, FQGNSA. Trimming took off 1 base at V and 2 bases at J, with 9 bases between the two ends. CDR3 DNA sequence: TGTGCCAGCAGCTTAGGAAGCGGCCCCTACGAGCAGTACTTC. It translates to CASSLGSGPYEQYF.

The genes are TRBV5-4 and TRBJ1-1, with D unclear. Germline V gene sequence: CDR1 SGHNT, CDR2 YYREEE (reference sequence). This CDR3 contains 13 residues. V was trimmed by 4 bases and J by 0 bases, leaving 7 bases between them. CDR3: CASSTRLNTEAFF. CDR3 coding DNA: TGTGCCAGCAGCACTCGGTTGAACACTGAAGCTTTCTTT.

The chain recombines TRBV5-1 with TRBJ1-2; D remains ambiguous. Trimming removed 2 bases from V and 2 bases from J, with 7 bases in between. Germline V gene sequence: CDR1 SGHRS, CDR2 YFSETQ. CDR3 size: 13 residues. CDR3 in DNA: TGCGCCAGCAGCTTAGACAACAACTATGGCTACACCTTC. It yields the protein CASSLDNNYGYTF. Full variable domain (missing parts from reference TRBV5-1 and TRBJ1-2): KAGVTQTPRYLIKTRGQQVTLSCSPISGHRSVSWYQQTPGQGLQFLFEYFSETQRNKGNFPGRFSGRQFSNSRSEMNVSTLELGDSALYLCASSLDNNYGYTFGSGTRLTVV.

This CDR3 is CASSEEAGDPYNEQFF. The CDR3 DNA sequence: TGTGCCAGCAGTGAAGAAGCGGGAGACCCCTACAATGAGCAGTTCTTC. The chain combines TRBV6-4 with TRBJ2-1, with 8 bases aligning to TRBD2. The V gene's germline CDR1 is MRHNA and CDR2 SNTAGT. The length of the CDR3 is 16 residues. V lost 3 bases to trimming and J lost 2 bases; unmatched junction nucleotides: 6.

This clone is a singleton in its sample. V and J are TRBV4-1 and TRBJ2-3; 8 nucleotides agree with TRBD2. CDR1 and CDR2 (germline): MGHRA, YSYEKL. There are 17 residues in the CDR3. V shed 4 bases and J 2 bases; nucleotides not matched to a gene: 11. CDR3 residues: CASSRQPGLAFTDTQYF. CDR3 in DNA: TGCGCCAGCAGCCGTCAACCCGGACTAGCCTTCACAGATACGCAGTATTTT.

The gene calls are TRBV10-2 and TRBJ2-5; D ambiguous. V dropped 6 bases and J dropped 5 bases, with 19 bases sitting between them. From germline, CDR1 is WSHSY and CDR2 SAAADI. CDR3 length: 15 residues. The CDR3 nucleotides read TGCGCCAGCAGCTCCCTAGGCCTCTTTGAGGAGACCCAGTACTTC. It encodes CASSSLGLFEETQYF.

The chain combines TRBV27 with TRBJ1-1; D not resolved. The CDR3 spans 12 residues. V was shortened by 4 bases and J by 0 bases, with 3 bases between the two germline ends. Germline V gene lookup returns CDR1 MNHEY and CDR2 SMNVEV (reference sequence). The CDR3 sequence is CASSSVNTEAFF. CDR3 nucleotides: TGTGCCAGCAGTTCAGTGAACACTGAAGCTTTCTTT.

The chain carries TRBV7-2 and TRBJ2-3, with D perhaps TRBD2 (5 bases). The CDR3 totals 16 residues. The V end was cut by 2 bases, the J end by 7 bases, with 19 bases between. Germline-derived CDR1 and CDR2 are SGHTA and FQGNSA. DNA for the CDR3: TGTGCCAGCAGCTTACCCCCCGGACTGGGGATACATACGCAGTATTTT. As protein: CASSLPPGLGIHTQYF.

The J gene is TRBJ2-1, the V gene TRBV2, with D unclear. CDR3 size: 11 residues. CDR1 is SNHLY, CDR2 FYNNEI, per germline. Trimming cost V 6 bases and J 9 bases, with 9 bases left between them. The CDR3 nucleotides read TGTGCCAGCAGCCAGCGCGGTGAGCAGTTCTTC. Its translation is CASSQRGEQFF.

The CDR3: CASSAEGQGIDTQYF. Written as DNA, the CDR3 is TGTGCCAGCAGCGCAGAGGGACAGGGAATAGATACGCAGTATTTT. J is TRBJ2-3 and V is TRBV9, with 9 bases matching TRBD1. Trimming at V came to 3 bases and at J to 5 bases, leaving 7 bases not matched to a gene. There are 15 residues in the CDR3. Germline CDR1 and CDR2: SGDLS and YYNGEE.

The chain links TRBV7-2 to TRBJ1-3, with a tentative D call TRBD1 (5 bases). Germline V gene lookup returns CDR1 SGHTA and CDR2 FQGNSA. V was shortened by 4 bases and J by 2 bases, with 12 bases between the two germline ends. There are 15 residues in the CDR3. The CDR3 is CASSSLGTAGNTIYF. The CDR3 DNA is TGTGCCAGCAGCTCCCTTGGGACTGCTGGAAACACCATATATTTT.

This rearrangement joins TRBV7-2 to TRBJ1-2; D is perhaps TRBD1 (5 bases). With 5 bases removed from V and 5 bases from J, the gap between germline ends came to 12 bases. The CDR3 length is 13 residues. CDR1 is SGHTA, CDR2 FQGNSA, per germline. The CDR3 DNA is TGTGCCAGCAGCCTAAGGGGTGTGTATGGCTACACCTTC. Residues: CASSLRGVYGYTF.

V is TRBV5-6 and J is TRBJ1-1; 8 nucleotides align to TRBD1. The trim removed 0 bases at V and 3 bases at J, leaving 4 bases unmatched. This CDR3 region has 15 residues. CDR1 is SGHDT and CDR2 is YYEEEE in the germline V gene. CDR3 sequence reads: CASSLAQGQDTEAFF. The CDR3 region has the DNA TGTGCCAGCAGCTTGGCCCAGGGACAGGACACTGAAGCTTTCTTT.

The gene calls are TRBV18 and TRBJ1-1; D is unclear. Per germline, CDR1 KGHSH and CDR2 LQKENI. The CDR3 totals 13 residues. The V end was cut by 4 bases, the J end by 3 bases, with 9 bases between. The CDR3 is CASSRAKDTEAFF. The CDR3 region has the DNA TGTGCCAGCTCACGGGCTAAGGACACTGAAGCTTTCTTT.

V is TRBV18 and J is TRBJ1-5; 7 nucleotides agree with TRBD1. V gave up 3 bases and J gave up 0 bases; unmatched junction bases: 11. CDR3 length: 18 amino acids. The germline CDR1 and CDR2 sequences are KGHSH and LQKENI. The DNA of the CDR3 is TGTGCCAGCTCACCGCGAGGAACAGGGGCGAATAGCAATCAGCCCCAGCATTTT. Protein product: CASSPRGTGANSNQPQHF.

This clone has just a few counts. The DNA of the CDR3 is TGTGCCTGGAGTCCTCCGGGGTCCTATGATCAGCCCCAGCATTTT. Its translation: CAWSPPGSYDQPQHF. V is TRBV30 and J is TRBJ1-5; unclear D gene. The CDR3 consists of 15 residues. CDR1 is GTSNPN, CDR2 SVGIG, per germline (reference sequence). Trimming pared 2 bases from V and 5 bases from J, leaving 16 bases between.